This T cell receptor (beta chain) was captured in a study of T cells in Graves' hyperthyroidism and ophthalmopathy. This clonotype was seen more than once but under ten times. Absent ophthalmopathy progression within 18 months defined stable Graves' hyperthyroidism. PBMCs stemmed from 10 ml fresh peripheral blood. There were TCR beta CDR3 regions amplified from RNA transcripts. TCR CDR3 underwent first-round RT-PCR with the HTBI primer set. Using its own MiXCR run on the multiplex PCR reads, TCRdb lists one record per CDR3 protein. The sample has more than 500,000 distinct CDR3 sequences; roughly 17% are singletons. The germline V gene has CDR1 LGHDT and CDR2 YNNKEL (reference sequence). This CDR3 comprises 16 residues. V shed 0 bases and J 6 bases; nucleotides not matched to a gene: 6.

The sequence came from a woman aged 30 to 39 with Graves' hyperthyroidism. The specimen sequenced was blood. The chain has TRBV3-1 and TRBJ1-5; 9 bases map to TRBD1. The DNA of the CDR3 is TGTGCCAGCAGCCAAGATTGGGGGACAGGGAGTCAGCCCCAGCATTTT. As protein: CASSQDWGTGSQPQHF.